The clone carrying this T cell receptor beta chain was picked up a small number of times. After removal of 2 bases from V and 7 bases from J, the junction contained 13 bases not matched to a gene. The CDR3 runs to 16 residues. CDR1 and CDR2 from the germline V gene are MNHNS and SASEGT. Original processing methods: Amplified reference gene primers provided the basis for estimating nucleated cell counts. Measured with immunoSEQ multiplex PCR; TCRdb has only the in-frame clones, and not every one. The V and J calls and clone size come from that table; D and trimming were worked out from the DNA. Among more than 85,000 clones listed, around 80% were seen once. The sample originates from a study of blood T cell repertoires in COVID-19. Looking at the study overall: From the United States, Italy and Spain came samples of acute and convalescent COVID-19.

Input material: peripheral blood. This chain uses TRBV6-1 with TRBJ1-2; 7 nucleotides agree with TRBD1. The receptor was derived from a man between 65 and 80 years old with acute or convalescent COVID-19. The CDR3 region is CASSERRAGGLGGYTF. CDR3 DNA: TGTGCCAGCAGTGAACGCCGGGCAGGGGGTTTGGGTGGCTACACCTTC.